Each of the 3 T cell receptor beta chains below was sequenced from the same sample in a study of T-cell memory formation after mild COVID-19 (dated by TCRdb to about 2021). The library was produced with 5' RACE. Sequenced using an Illumina NovaSeq 6000. TCRdb reanalyzed the raw reads on its own, using fastp at Q25 for trimming and MiXCR for clone calling, and kept in-frame beta chains. Each record represents a unique CDR3 protein, reported with the most common genes and DNA among its rows. This sample is represented by some 340,000 distinct CDR3 sequences; 10% to 15% of them were singletons. The ten largest clones add up to about a fifth of the sample. Sequencing used PBMCs or a T cell subset sorted from them (not recorded which). The receptor source for this set is a man between 18 and 29 years old who had mild COVID-19 (a few samples of this study predate the infection). The sample titles of this study are shuffled in the database, so cell type and time point are left out; the donor was told from shared clones.

Only a few counts were recorded for this clonotype. The CDR3 nucleotides are TGTGCCAGCAGTTACGGTAGAACAGCCTCTGGGGCCAACGTCCTGACTTTC. Residues: CASSYGRTASGANVLTF. The chain is built from TRBV6-5 and TRBJ2-6; D is unresolved. The CDR3 has 17 amino acids. The germline V and J ends were trimmed by 2 bases and 0 bases, with 11 bases remaining between them. The germline gives CDR1 MNHEY, CDR2 SVGAGI.

CDR3 coding DNA: TGTGCCAGCAGCTCCGATAAACAGGGACGGATTAATGAAAAACTGTTTTTT. Protein product: CASSSDKQGRINEKLFF. The chain couples TRBV7-9 to TRBJ1-4; the D gene is possibly TRBD1 (6 bases). Germline V lookup: CDR1 SEHNR, CDR2 FQNEAQ (reference sequence). There are 17 residues in the CDR3. The V and J ends lost 4 bases and 4 bases respectively, with 19 bases between them.

This clonotype was seen ten or more times. The chain is built from TRBV20-1 and TRBJ1-1; D ambiguous. The germline V gene has CDR1 DFQATT and CDR2 SNEGSKA (reference sequence). The CDR3 covers 15 residues. Between the trimmed V and J ends, which lost 4 bases and 0 bases, there was a span of 15 bases. CDR3 nucleotides: TGCAGTGCTAAGGAGCTTGGGCGGCTGAACACTGAAGCTTTCTTT. The encoded protein is CSAKELGRLNTEAFF.